These T cell receptor beta chains were read from a single sample in a study of beta chain features in type 1 diabetes. Sequencing was performed with immunoSEQ multiplex PCR; in TCRdb, only in-frame clones are kept and a portion is missing. The sample has about 240,000 clones, 25% to 30% seen once; the top ten hold more than 3%. Sequenced: central memory CD4+ T cells from blood. All receptors derive from a man aged 25 to 40 in good health. The CDR3 runs from the conserved cysteine through the conserved F or W. The order of the fields is V gene, clone size, D gene, J gene, CDR3 protein, CDR3 DNA. The D gene is left open where the match is weak. Clone sizes are given selectively: once, few, many, or a class where the clone is expanded.

>TRBV7-7|NA|NA|TRBJ2-1
CASSLGLGVNEQFF
TGTGCCAGCAGCTTAGGTCTGGGCGTCAATGAGCAGTTCTTC
>TRBV2|few|TRBD1|TRBJ1-2
CATRTGGEGGYTF
TGTGCCACTCGCACAGGGGGCGAGGGTGGCTACACCTTC
>TRBV15|NA|NA|TRBJ2-1
CATSRELTSRHEQFF
TGTGCCACCAGCAGAGAGTTGACTAGTAGGCATGAGCAGTTCTTC
>TRBV5-6|NA|NA|TRBJ2-7
CASSLGQGRYEQYF
TGTGCCAGCAGCTTGGGGCAGGGGAGATACGAGCAGTACTTC
>TRBV10-3|few|NA|TRBJ2-7
CASGKEGTAYEQYF
TGTGCCTCCGGGAAGGAGGGTACAGCCTACGAGCAGTACTTC
>TRBV30|few|NA|TRBJ2-5
CAWGGRQETQYF
TGTGCCTGGGGCGGAAGGCAAGAGACCCAGTACTTC
>TRBV30|many|NA|TRBJ2-1
CAWSLSNEQFF
TGTGCCTGGAGTCTATCAAATGAGCAGTTCTTC
>TRBV28|many|NA|TRBJ2-3
CASSLDPDTQYF
TGTGCCAGCAGTCTAGACCCTGATACGCAGTATTTT
>TRBV2|NA|NA|TRBJ2-7
CASRPRGRGTYEQYF
TGTGCCAGCAGGCCCCGGGGCAGGGGAACCTACGAGCAGTACTTC
>TRBV28|few|TRBD1|TRBJ2-2
CASTTTGATGELFF
TGTGCCAGCACTACGACAGGGGCCACCGGGGAGCTGTTTTTT
>TRBV5-1|NA|NA|TRBJ2-5
CASSLDKETQYF
TGCGCCAGCAGCTTGGACAAAGAGACCCAGTACTTC
>TRBV11-2|NA|TRBD1|TRBJ2-1
CASSVTGVANEQFF
TGTGCCAGCAGCGTAACAGGGGTTGCAAATGAGCAGTTCTTC
>TRBV2|few|TRBD1|TRBJ1-1
CASGTGTGVAFF
TGTGCCAGCGGAACCGGGACAGGGGTAGCTTTCTTT
>TRBV7-2|few|NA|TRBJ2-1
CASSLGGLSAGLSYNEQFF
TGTGCCAGCAGCTTAGGAGGGCTTAGCGCAGGTTTATCCTACAATGAGCAGTTCTTC
>TRBV2|NA|NA|TRBJ2-5
CASIRLDQETQYF
TGTGCCAGCATCAGACTAGACCAAGAGACCCAGTACTTC
>TRBV30|NA|TRBD2|TRBJ2-4
CAWSPGRGGKNIQYF
TGTGCCTGGAGCCCCGGGAGGGGTGGCAAAAACATTCAGTACTTC
>TRBV15|many|NA|TRBJ2-1
CATSPSVSSYNEQFF
TGTGCCACCAGCCCTAGCGTAAGCTCCTACAATGAGCAGTTCTTC
>TRBV4-3|few|NA|TRBJ1-2
CASSPGPQGGYGYTF
TGCGCCAGCAGCCCCGGGCCCCAGGGTGGCTATGGCTACACCTTC
>TRBV18|few|NA|TRBJ2-7
CASSPPGTSPYEQYF
TGTGCCAGCTCACCACCTGGGACTTCACCCTACGAGCAGTACTTC
>TRBV11-3|few|NA|TRBJ2-7
CASSLFGRSYEQYF
TGTGCCAGCAGCTTATTTGGGCGGAGCTACGAGCAGTACTTC
>TRBV6-6|NA|TRBD2|TRBJ2-7
CASSTTSETYEQYF
TGTGCCAGCAGTACGACTAGCGAGACCTACGAGCAGTACTTC